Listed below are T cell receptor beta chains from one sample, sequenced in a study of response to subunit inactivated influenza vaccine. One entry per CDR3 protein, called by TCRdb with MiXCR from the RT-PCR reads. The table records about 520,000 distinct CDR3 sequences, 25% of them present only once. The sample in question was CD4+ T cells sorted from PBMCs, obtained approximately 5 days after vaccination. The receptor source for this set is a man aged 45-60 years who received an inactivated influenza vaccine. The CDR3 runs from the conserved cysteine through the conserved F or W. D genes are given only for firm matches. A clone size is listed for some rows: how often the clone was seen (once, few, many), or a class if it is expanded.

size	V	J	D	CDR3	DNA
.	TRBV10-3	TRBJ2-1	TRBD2	CAISKGLACAGASHEQFF	TGTGCCATCAGTAAGGGACTAGCGTGCGCGGGAGCGTCCCATGAGCAGTTCTTC
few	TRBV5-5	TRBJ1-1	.	CASSLVPTIMNTEAFF	TGTGCCAGCAGCTTGGTACCGACCATAATGAACACTGAAGCTTTCTTT
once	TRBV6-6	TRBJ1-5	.	CAGGAGEGQPQHF	TGTGCCGGCGGGGCAGGGGAGGGGCAGCCCCAGCATTTT
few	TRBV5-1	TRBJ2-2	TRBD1	CASSWDRDTGELFF	TGCGCCAGCAGCTGGGACAGGGACACCGGGGAGCTGTTTTTT
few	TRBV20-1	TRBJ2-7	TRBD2	CSARSQAGGPSEQYF	TGCAGTGCTAGGTCCCAAGCGGGGGGGCCCTCCGAGCAGTACTTC
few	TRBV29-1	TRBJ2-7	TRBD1	CSVDQPQGRRDEQYF	TGCAGCGTTGACCAACCACAGGGGCGGCGGGACGAGCAGTACTTC
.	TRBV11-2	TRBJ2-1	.	CASTGTLVTNEQFF	TGTGCCAGCACCGGGACTTTAGTAACCAATGAGCAGTTCTTC
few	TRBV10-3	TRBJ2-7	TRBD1	CAISRRTGGYEQYF	TGTGCCATCAGCAGAAGGACAGGGGGGTACGAGCAGTACTTC
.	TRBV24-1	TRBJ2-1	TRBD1	CATSDLVSKGTGGTNEQFF	TGTGCCACCAGTGATTTAGTTTCGAAGGGGACAGGGGGAACCAATGAGCAGTTCTTC
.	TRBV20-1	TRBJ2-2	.	CSAKRAAPNTGELFF	TGCAGTGCCAAGCGGGCCGCCCCGAACACCGGGGAGCTGTTTTTT